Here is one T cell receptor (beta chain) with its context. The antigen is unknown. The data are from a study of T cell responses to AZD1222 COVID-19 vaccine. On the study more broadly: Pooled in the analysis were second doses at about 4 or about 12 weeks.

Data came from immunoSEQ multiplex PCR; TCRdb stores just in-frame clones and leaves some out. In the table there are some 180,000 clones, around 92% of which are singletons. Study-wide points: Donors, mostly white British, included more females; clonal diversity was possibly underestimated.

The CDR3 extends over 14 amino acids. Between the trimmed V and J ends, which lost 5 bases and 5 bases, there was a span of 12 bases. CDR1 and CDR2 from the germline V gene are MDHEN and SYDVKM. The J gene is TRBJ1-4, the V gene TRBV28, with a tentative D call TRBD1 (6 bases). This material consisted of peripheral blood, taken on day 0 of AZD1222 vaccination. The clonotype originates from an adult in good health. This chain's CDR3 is CASSPWTENEKLFF. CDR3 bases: TGTGCCAGCAGTCCCTGGACAGAAAATGAAAAACTGTTTTTT.